A selection of T cell receptor beta chains follows, all from one sample in a study of blood T cell repertoires in COVID-19. TCRdb keeps only in-frame clones here, not all; method: immunoSEQ multiplex PCR. The repertoire holds tens of thousands of clones, with roughly 78% as singletons. Sequencing used peripheral blood. The receptors shown here come from a man between 45 and 60 years old with active or convalescent COVID-19. Both conserved end residues are part of each CDR3. D genes are given only for firm matches. Clone size is not always given. Where it is, it says once, few, many or a class for expanded clones.

d_call j_call clone_size v_call cdr3_nt cdr3_aa
NA TRBJ1-4 NA TRBV27 TGTGCCAGCAGCTACAGGATGGGCAATGAAAAACTGTTTTTT CASSYRMGNEKLFF
TRBD1 TRBJ1-2 NA TRBV7-2 TGTGCCACCGATTTGGAGACAGGGCTTAACTATGGCTACACCTTC CATDLETGLNYGYTF
NA TRBJ2-1 NA TRBV4-1 TGCGCCAGCAGGGACCGAGGGGGTGACTACAATGAGCAGTTCTTC CASRDRGGDYNEQFF
NA TRBJ1-1 NA TRBV11-3 TGTGCCAGCAGCTTAGGACGGGGGAACACTGAAGCTTTCTTT CASSLGRGNTEAFF
TRBD2 TRBJ2-3 NA TRBV2 TGTGCCAGCAGCCTCACTAGCGGGGGTGGTACAGATACGCAGTATTTT CASSLTSGGGTDTQYF
NA TRBJ1-2 NA TRBV28 TGTGCCAGCAAGGCAGCGGTCCGTGGCTACACCTTC CASKAAVRGYTF
NA TRBJ2-7 NA TRBV7-8 TGTGCCAGCAGCTTACCACAAGTTGACGAGCAGTACTTC CASSLPQVDEQYF
TRBD2 TRBJ2-1 NA TRBV2 TGTGCCAGCAGAGCCGGGACTAGCGGGGCTTACAATGAGCAGTTCTTC CASRAGTSGAYNEQFF
NA TRBJ1-5 NA TRBV11-2 TGTGCCAGCAGCTTAGAACAGGCGGATCAGCCCCAGCATTTT CASSLEQADQPQHF
TRBD1 TRBJ2-6 NA TRBV5-1 TGCGCCAGCCGACAGGGGGCATCCGTCTCTGGGGCCAACGTCCTGACTTTC CASRQGASVSGANVLTF
NA TRBJ1-1 once TRBV4-1 TGCGCCAGCAGCCAGTTTACGGGACACATTAACACTGAAGCTTTCTTT CASSQFTGHINTEAFF
NA TRBJ2-2 NA TRBV6-6 TGTGCCAGCAGTTACGGGGCGAGCACCGGGGAGCTGTTTTTT CASSYGASTGELFF
TRBD1 TRBJ1-5 NA TRBV19 TGTGCCAGTAGTATCACAGGGGGCAATCAGCCCCAGCATTTT CASSITGGNQPQHF
NA TRBJ1-2 NA TRBV30 TGTGCCTGGAGTGTAGAGGCGAACTATGGCTACACCTTC CAWSVEANYGYTF
NA TRBJ2-2 NA TRBV5-6 TGTGCCAGCAGCTTGTTCAACACCGCAGGCACCGGGGAGCTGTTTTTT CASSLFNTAGTGELFF
NA TRBJ2-7 NA TRBV11-2 TGTGCCAGCAGCGCAAATAGGGTAGAGGGGTACTTC CASSANRVEGYF
NA TRBJ1-1 NA TRBV7-6 TGTGCCAGCAGCACCCAGACAGGTAACACTGAAGCTTTCTTT CASSTQTGNTEAFF
NA TRBJ2-7 few TRBV20-1 TGCAGTGCTTGGGAGTCCTACGAGCAGTACTTC CSAWESYEQYF
TRBD2 TRBJ2-5 few TRBV9 TGTGCCAGCAGCGTAGCGGGGGGGCCCCAAGAGACCCAGTACTTC CASSVAGGPQETQYF
NA TRBJ1-1 NA TRBV21-1 TGTGCCAGCAGCAATCCATTACAGGAGAAGGACACTGAAGCTTTCTTT CASSNPLQEKDTEAFF
TRBD1 TRBJ2-7 NA TRBV5-8 TGTGCCAGCAGCTTGGGTGACAGGGGCTACGAGCAGTACTTC CASSLGDRGYEQYF
TRBD2 TRBJ2-3 few TRBV27 TGTGCCAGCAGCCCAGCCCCCCCTAGCGGGGCGCCTCGCGGGCAGTATTTT CASSPAPPSGAPRGQYF
TRBD1 TRBJ1-2 NA TRBV7-9 TGTGCCAGCAGCTTAGCGATGACAGGGAGTGTCTACACCTTC CASSLAMTGSVYTF
NA TRBJ2-1 medium-sized TRBV4-3 TGCGCCAGCAGCCAAGATTGGGGGGGGGCATACAATGAGCAGTTCTTC CASSQDWGGAYNEQFF
NA TRBJ2-3 NA TRBV30 TGTGCCTGGAGTGTATCCCCAGGGGACTACTACACAGATACGCAGTATTTT CAWSVSPGDYYTDTQYF
TRBD1 TRBJ1-4 few TRBV6-5 TGTGCCAGCAAACACAGGGGGCAAAGTAATGAAAAACTGTTTTTT CASKHRGQSNEKLFF
TRBD1 TRBJ1-1 NA TRBV28 TGTGCCAGCGATGCCCTGGGACAGGGGGGGACTGAAGCTTTCTTT CASDALGQGGTEAFF
NA TRBJ1-2 NA TRBV28 TGTGCCAGCAGACCGACCGTTGGGGGGGCCGGCTATGGCTACACCTTC CASRPTVGGAGYGYTF
NA TRBJ2-5 NA TRBV10-3 TGTGCCATCAGTGAGGGGGACAAGGAGACCCAGTACTTC CAISEGDKETQYF
TRBD1 TRBJ1-2 NA TRBV28 TGTGCCAGCAGTTCTCGACAGGGTTCTGGCTACACCTTC CASSSRQGSGYTF
NA TRBJ1-6 NA TRBV30 TGTGCCTGGAGCGATCCCCAGGGGCCCCTCCACTTT CAWSDPQGPLHF
NA TRBJ2-3 NA TRBV18 TGTGCCAGCTCACCGGGGGGATCCATTGGTACGCAGTATTTT CASSPGGSIGTQYF
NA TRBJ1-5 NA TRBV5-6 TGTGCCAGCAGCCGTACGGGCAATCAGCCCCAGCATTTT CASSRTGNQPQHF
NA TRBJ2-3 NA TRBV7-2 TGTGCCAGCAGCTTAGACCTGAGGGCGGGGGATACGCAGTATTTT CASSLDLRAGDTQYF
NA TRBJ1-1 NA TRBV7-9 TGTGCCAGCAGCTTAGTTATAGCAAACACTGAAGCTTTCTTT CASSLVIANTEAFF